This record looks at one TCR beta chain sequence and its context. Antigen specificity is unknown. These data are taken from a study of blood T cells in healthy people across ages. Whole-study findings and limits: Estimates based on one million T cells were treated as lower bounds.

Then a second PCR, running roughly 7 to 11 cycles, was carried out with a sample-barcoded 5' primer and a J-beta primer mix. TCRdb reanalysed the 5' RACE reads using MiXCR and keeps one entry per CDR3 protein. The repertoire holds 550,000 to 750,000 distinct CDR3 sequences, around 21% seen once, with under 4% in the top ten. V lost 4 bases to trimming and J lost 1 base; unmatched junction nucleotides: 6. The CDR3 is made up of 16 amino acids. Germline V gives CDR1 MNHEY, CDR2 SVGAGI. This chain uses TRBV6-5 with TRBJ2-2; TRBD2 agrees at 7 bases. This TCR was recovered from a man between 70 and 80 years old in good health. Input material: blood. The CDR3 region is CASSSPRGGNTGELFF. DNA for the CDR3: TGTGCCAGCAGTTCCCCCCGCGGGGGGAACACCGGGGAGCTGTTTTTT.